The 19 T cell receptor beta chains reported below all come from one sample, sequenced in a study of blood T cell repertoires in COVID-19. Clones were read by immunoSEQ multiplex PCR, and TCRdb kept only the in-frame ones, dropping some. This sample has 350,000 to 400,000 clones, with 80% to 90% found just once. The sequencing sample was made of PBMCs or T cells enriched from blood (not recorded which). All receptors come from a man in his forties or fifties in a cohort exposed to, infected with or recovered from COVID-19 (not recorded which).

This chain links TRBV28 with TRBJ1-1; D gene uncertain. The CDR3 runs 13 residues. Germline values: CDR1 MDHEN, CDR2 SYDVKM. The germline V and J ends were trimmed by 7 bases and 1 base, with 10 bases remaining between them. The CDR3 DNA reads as TGTGCCAGCATAAAAGACTGGAACACTGAAGCTTTCTTT. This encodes CASIKDWNTEAFF.

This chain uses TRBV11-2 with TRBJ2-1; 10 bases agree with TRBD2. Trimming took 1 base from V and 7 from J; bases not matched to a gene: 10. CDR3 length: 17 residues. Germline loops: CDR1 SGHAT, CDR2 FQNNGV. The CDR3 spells CASSLGGASGSSNEQFF. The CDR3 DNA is TGTGCCAGCAGCTTAGGAGGGGCTAGCGGGAGTAGTAATGAGCAGTTCTTC.

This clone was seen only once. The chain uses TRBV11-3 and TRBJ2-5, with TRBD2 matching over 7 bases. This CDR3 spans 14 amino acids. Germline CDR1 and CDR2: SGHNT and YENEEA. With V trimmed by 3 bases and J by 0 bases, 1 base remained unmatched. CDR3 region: CASSLGGYQETQYF. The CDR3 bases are TGTGCCAGCAGCTTGGGAGGGTACCAAGAGACCCAGTACTTC.

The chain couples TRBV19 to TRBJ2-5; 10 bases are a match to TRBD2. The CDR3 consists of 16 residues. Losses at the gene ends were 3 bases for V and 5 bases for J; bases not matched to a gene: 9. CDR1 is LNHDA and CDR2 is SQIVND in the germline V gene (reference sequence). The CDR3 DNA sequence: TGTGCCAGTAGTATTCTAGCGGGAGTTGGGGCGGAGACCCAGTACTTC. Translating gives CASSILAGVGAETQYF.

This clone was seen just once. The CDR3 protein is CASSLWASYEQYF. The CDR3 DNA reads TGTGCCAGCAGCTTATGGGCATCATACGAGCAGTACTTC. The chain uses TRBV7-9 and TRBJ2-7; D gene ambiguous. CDR3 length: 13 amino acids. Germline CDR1 SEHNR, CDR2 FQNEAQ (reference sequence). The V end lost 2 bases, the J end lost 4 bases, and 9 bases lay between the germline ends.

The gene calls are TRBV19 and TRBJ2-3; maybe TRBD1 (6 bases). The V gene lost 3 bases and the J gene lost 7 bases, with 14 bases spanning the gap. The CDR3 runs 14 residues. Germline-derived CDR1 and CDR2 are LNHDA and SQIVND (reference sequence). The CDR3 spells CASSIGQRANTQYF. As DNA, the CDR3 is TGTGCCAGTAGTATCGGACAGAGGGCAAATACGCAGTATTTT.

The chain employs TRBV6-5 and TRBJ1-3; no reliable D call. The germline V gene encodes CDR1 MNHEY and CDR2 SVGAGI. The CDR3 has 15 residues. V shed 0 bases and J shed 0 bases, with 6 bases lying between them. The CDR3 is CASSYSGNSGNTIYF. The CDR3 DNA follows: TGTGCCAGCAGTTACTCTGGCAACTCTGGAAACACCATATATTTT.

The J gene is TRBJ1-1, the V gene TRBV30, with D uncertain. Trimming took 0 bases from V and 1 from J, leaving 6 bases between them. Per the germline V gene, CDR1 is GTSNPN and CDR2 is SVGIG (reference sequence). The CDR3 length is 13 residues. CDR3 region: CAWSVRRNTEAFF. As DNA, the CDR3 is TGTGCCTGGAGTGTACGCAGGAACACTGAAGCTTTCTTT.

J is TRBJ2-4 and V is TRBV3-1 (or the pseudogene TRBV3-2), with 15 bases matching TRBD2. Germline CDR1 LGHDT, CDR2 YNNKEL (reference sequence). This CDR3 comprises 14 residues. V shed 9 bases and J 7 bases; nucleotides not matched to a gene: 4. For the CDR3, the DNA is TGTGCCAGAAGGACTAGCGGGAGGGGGAACATTCAGTACTTC. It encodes CARRTSGRGNIQYF.

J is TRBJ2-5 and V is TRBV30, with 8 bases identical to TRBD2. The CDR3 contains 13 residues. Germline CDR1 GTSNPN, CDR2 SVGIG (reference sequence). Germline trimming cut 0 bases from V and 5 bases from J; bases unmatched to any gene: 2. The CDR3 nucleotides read TGTGCCTGGAGTGTGTCGGGGGGGGAGACCCAGTACTTC. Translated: CAWSVSGGETQYF. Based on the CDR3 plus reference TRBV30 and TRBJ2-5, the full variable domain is SQTIHQWPATLVQPVGSPLSLECTVEGTSNPNLYWYRQAAGRGLQLLFYSVGIGQISSEVPQNLSASRPQDRQFILSSKKLLLSDSGFYLCAWSVSGGETQYFGPGTRLLVL.

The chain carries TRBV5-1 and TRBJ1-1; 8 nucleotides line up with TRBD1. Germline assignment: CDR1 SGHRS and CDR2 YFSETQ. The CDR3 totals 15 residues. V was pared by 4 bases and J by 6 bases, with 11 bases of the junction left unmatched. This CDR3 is CASSTEPGGAAEAFF. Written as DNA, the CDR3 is TGCGCCAGCAGCACAGAACCAGGGGGCGCCGCTGAAGCTTTCTTT.

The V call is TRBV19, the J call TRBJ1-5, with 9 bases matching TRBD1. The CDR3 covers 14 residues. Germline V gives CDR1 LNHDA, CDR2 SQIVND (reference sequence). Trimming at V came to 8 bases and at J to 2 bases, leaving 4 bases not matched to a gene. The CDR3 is CASRQGVGNQPQHF. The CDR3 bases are TGTGCCAGTCGACAGGGGGTAGGCAATCAGCCCCAGCATTTT.

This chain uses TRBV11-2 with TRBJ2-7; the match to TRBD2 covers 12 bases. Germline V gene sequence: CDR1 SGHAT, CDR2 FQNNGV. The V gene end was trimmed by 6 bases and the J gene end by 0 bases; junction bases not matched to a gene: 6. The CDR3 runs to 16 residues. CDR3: CASRDPSGRASYEQYF. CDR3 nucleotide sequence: TGTGCCAGCAGGGACCCTAGCGGGAGGGCCTCCTACGAGCAGTACTTC.

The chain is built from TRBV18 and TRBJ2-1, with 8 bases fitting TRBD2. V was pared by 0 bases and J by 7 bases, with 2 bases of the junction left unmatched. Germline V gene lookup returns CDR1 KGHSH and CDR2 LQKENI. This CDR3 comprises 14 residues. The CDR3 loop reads CASSPPGLENEQFF. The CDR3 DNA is TGTGCCAGCTCACCACCGGGACTAGAGAATGAGCAGTTCTTC.

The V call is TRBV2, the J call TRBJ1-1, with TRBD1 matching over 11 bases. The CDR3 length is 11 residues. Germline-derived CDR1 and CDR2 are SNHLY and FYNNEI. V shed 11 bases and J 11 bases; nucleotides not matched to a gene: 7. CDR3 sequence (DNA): TGTGCCGGACAGGGGGCTCAGCGGGCTTTCTTT. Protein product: CAGQGAQRAFF.

As DNA, the CDR3 is TGTGCCACCAGTGAGTCCTCAGGGGGGGATACGCAGTATTTT. Amino acids: CATSESSGGDTQYF. V gene TRBV24-1 combines with J gene TRBJ2-3, with D maybe TRBD1 (7 bases). Deletions cut 4 bases from V and 6 bases from J, with 13 bases between. CDR1 KGHDR and CDR2 SFDVKD come from the germline V gene. CDR3 length: 14 residues.

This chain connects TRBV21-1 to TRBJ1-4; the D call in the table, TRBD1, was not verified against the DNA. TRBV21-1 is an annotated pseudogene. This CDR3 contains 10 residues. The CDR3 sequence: CASSRTGLPF. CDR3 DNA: TGTGCCAGCAGCAGGACAGGGCTCCCTTTT.

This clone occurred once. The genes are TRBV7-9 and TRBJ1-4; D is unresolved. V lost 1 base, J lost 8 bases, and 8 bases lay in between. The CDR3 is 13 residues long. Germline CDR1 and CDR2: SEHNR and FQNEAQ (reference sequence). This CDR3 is CASSLVSSEKLFF. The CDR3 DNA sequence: TGTGCCAGCAGCTTAGTTTCATCCGAAAAACTGTTTTTT. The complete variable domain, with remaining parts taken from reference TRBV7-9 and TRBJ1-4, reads DTGVSQNPRHKITKRGQNVTFRCDPISEHNRLYWYRQTLGQGPEFLTYFQNEAQLEKSRLLSDRFSAERPKGSFSTLEIQRTEQGDSAMYLCASSLVSSEKLFFGSGTQLSVL.

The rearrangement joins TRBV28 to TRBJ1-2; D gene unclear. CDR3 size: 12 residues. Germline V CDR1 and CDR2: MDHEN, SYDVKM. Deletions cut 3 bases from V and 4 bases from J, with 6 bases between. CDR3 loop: CASSLTPYGYTF. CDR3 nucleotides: TGTGCCAGCAGTTTGACACCCTATGGCTACACCTTC.